The rows below give T cell receptor beta chains drawn from one sample of a study of blood T cell repertoires in COVID-19. This table comes from immunoSEQ multiplex PCR, and its TCRdb copy is limited to in-frame clones, with some not included. Of about 200,000 clones in the sample, approximately 86% were seen once. Sequencing was performed on PBMCs or T cells enriched from blood (not recorded which). Every receptor here comes from a woman aged 25 to 39 who had been exposed to COVID-19. The CDR3 runs from the conserved cysteine through the conserved F or W. Fields, in order: V gene, J gene, CDR3 protein.

V: TRBV19
J: TRBJ1-2
CDR3: CASKPDRDGYTF

V: TRBV5-6
J: TRBJ2-7
CDR3: CASSIRVYEQYF

V: TRBV24-1
J: TRBJ2-2
CDR3: CATSDRRARTGELFF

V: TRBV11-2
J: TRBJ2-2
CDR3: CASSLVGRVGTGELFF

V: TRBV20-1
J: TRBJ1-1
CDR3: CSASRHPEAFF

V: TRBV7-2
J: TRBJ2-3
CDR3: CASRFPGGVGTRGQYF

V: TRBV2
J: TRBJ2-1
CDR3: CASSEALPNSYNEQFF

V: TRBV30
J: TRBJ2-7
CDR3: CAWTHGTGPDPYEQYF

V: TRBV4-1
J: TRBJ1-6
CDR3: CASSQESGAQTSYNSPLHF

V: TRBV11-2
J: TRBJ2-1
CDR3: CASSLSVSGGMVNEQFF

V: TRBV30
J: TRBJ1-5
CDR3: CAWDRLSNQPQHF

V: TRBV6-6
J: TRBJ1-5
CDR3: CASSPLRGRRSPNQPQHF

V: TRBV3-1/TRBV3-2
J: TRBJ1-2
CDR3: CASSPRGDYGYTF

V: TRBV10-2
J: TRBJ2-1
CDR3: CASSESTGDGYNEQFF

V: TRBV5-4
J: TRBJ2-2
CDR3: CASSFSALAGVRTGELFF

V: TRBV24-1
J: TRBJ2-2
CDR3: CATSDPTLTGDTGELFF

V: TRBV27
J: TRBJ1-5
CDR3: CASSLSPTGGQPQHF

V: TRBV7-4
J: TRBJ2-4
CDR3: CASSLVRPGHIAKNIQYF

V: TRBV29-1
J: TRBJ2-3
CDR3: CSVEKDRRGTDTQYF

V: TRBV5-1
J: TRBJ2-7
CDR3: CASREGQGFDEQYF

V: TRBV7-9
J: TRBJ2-2
CDR3: CASSFGSAGGELFF

V: TRBV3-1/TRBV3-2
J: TRBJ2-7
CDR3: CASSQKGVPYEQYF

V: TRBV5-1
J: TRBJ2-2
CDR3: CASSTDRDITGELFF

V: TRBV27
J: TRBJ1-5
CDR3: CASRRTGDPYSNQPQHF

V: TRBV2
J: TRBJ2-7
CDR3: CASSVRSYEQYF

V: TRBV11-2
J: TRBJ2-1
CDR3: CASSSAADEQFF

V: TRBV5-4
J: TRBJ2-7
CDR3: CASSSGLLYEQYF

V: TRBV5-1
J: TRBJ1-2
CDR3: CASSLGRATGDGYTF

V: TRBV2
J: TRBJ1-1
CDR3: CASRPRQGSPEAFF

V: TRBV19
J: TRBJ1-2
CDR3: CASSIRVGNGYTF

V: TRBV6-5
J: TRBJ2-7
CDR3: CASLPGQSSYEQYF

V: TRBV5-8
J: TRBJ1-1
CDR3: CASSPDNVPEAFF

V: TRBV11-3
J: TRBJ2-3
CDR3: CASSLDLGGAQYF

V: TRBV21-1
J: TRBJ1-4
CDR3: CASSKGDRGHEKLFF

V: TRBV10-3
J: TRBJ1-5
CDR3: CAITGDQPQHF

V: TRBV29-1
J: TRBJ1-1
CDR3: CSVETGGNTEAFF

V: TRBV9
J: TRBJ2-7
CDR3: CASSRGDSSYEQYF

V: TRBV9
J: TRBJ2-2
CDR3: CASSGPRGGAGELFF

V: TRBV18
J: TRBJ1-1
CDR3: CASSPGTANTEAFF

V: TRBV10-2
J: TRBJ2-1
CDR3: CASSWTSGGYNEQFF

V: TRBV3-1/TRBV3-2
J: TRBJ1-4
CDR3: CASSPIVLRDRGMELFF

V: TRBV18
J: TRBJ2-5
CDR3: CASSRSDSIKTQYF

V: TRBV19
J: TRBJ1-2
CDR3: CASSPTPRWAGGYTF

V: TRBV12-3/TRBV12-4
J: TRBJ1-5
CDR3: CASSFKRGEPQHF

V: TRBV11-3
J: TRBJ2-3
CDR3: CASSPRTTGDTQYF

V: TRBV10-1
J: TRBJ2-7
CDR3: CASRGIAGPCEQYF

V: TRBV15
J: TRBJ2-3
CDR3: CATSWTGATDTQYF

V: TRBV10-3
J: TRBJ1-1
CDR3: CAIRVQGNTEAFF

V: TRBV18
J: TRBJ1-5
CDR3: CASSPLFGRNKSNQPQHF

V: TRBV25-1
J: TRBJ1-2
CDR3: CASSGEFGYGYTF

V: TRBV29-1
J: TRBJ2-2
CDR3: CSAQDRVAGELFF

V: TRBV30
J: TRBJ2-2
CDR3: CAWRDRDRGGTGELFF

V: TRBV5-1
J: TRBJ2-6
CDR3: CASSPDPDSSGANVLTF

V: TRBV29-1
J: TRBJ2-7
CDR3: CSVGGDSSYEQYF

V: TRBV18
J: TRBJ1-2
CDR3: CASSPTQGAEYGYTF

V: TRBV24-1
J: TRBJ2-2
CDR3: CATSEPRDRGYTGELFF

V: TRBV30
J: TRBJ2-2
CDR3: CAWTGGLGTGELFF

V: TRBV11-3
J: TRBJ1-1
CDR3: CASSLDGEDTEAFF

V: TRBV5-1
J: TRBJ2-3
CDR3: CASSFTGGDTQYF

V: TRBV27
J: TRBJ1-2
CDR3: CASSTLRGRVIYGYTF